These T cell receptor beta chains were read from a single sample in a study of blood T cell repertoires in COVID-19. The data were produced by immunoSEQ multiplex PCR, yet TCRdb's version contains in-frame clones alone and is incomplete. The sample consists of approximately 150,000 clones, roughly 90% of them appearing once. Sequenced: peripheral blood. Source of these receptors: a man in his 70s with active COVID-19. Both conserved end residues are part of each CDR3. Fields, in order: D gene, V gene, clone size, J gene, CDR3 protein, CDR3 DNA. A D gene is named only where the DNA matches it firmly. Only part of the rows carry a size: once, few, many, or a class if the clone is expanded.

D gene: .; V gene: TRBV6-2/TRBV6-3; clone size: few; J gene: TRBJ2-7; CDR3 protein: CASSRQSYEQYF; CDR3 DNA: TGTGCCAGCAGCAGACAGTCCTACGAGCAGTACTTC
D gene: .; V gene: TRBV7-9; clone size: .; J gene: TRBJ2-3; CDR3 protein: CASSLELEMSDTQYF; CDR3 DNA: TGTGCCAGCAGCTTGGAATTGGAGATGAGTGATACGCAGTATTTT
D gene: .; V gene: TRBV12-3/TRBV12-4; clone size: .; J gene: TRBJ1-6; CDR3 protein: CASSLRQPPLHF; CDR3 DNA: TGTGCCAGCAGTTTAAGACAGCCACCCCTCCACTTT
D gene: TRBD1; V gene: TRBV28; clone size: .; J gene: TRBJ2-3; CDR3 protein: CASATGGTDTQYF; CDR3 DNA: TGTGCCAGCGCGACAGGGGGCACAGATACGCAGTATTTT
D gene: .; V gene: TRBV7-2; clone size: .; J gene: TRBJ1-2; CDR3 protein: CASSLVSLSYGYTF; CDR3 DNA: TGTGCCAGCAGCTTAGTATCTTTATCTTATGGCTACACCTTC
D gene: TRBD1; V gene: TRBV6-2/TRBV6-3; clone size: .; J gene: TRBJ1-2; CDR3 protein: CASSPQGVYGYTF; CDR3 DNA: TGTGCCAGCAGTCCCCAGGGGGTCTATGGCTACACCTTC
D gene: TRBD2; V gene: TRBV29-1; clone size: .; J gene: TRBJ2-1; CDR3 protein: CSATMTSGNEQFF; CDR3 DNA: TGCAGCGCTACGATGACTAGCGGCAATGAGCAGTTCTTC
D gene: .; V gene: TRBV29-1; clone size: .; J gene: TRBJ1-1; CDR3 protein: CSVPDGAEAFF; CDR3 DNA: TGCAGCGTCCCGGATGGAGCTGAAGCTTTCTTT
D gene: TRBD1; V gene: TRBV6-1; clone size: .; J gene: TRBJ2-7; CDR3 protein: CASSEVGTGTYEQYF; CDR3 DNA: TGTGCCAGCAGTGAAGTGGGGACAGGGACCTACGAGCAGTACTTC
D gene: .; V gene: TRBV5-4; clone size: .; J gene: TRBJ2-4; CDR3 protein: CASSFDPSGAKNIQYF; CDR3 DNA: TGTGCCAGCAGCTTTGACCCCTCAGGGGCCAAAAACATTCAGTACTTC
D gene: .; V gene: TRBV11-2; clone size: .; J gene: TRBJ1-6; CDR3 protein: CASSLLHRNSPLHF; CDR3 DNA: TGTGCCAGCAGCTTATTACACCGCAATTCACCCCTCCACTTT
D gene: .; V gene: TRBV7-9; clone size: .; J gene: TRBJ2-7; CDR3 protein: CASSPEGLSYEQYF; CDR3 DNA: TGTGCCAGCAGCCCCGAGGGACTTTCCTACGAGCAGTACTTC
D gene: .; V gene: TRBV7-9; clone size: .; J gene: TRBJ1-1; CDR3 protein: CASSLAGVYTEAFF; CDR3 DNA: TGTGCCAGCAGCTTGGCGGGAGTGTACACTGAAGCTTTCTTT
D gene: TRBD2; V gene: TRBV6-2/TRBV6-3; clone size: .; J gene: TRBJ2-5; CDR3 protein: CASSIPGLLRETQYF; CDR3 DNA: TGTGCCAGCAGCATCCCGGGACTATTAAGAGAGACCCAGTACTTC
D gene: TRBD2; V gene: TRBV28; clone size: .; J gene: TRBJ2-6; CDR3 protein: CASAGGPIPSGANVLTF; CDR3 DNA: TGTGCCAGCGCGGGAGGCCCTATTCCCTCTGGGGCCAACGTCCTGACTTTC
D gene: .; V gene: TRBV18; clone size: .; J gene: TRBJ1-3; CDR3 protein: CASSPVQSSGNTIYF; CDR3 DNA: TGTGCCAGCTCACCGGTACAGTCCTCTGGAAACACCATATATTTT
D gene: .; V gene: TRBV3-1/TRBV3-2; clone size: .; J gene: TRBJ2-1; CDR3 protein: CASSQSQGEQFF; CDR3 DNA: TGTGCCAGCAGCCAATCTCAGGGGGAGCAGTTCTTC
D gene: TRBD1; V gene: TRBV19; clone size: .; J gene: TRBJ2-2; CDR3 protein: CASSIGQGNGELFF; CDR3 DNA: TGTGCCAGTAGTATAGGACAGGGGAACGGGGAGCTGTTTTTT
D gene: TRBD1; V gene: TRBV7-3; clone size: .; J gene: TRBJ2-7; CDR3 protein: CASSPGQGYYEQYF; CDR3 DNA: TGTGCCAGCAGCCCCGGACAGGGTTACTACGAGCAGTACTTC
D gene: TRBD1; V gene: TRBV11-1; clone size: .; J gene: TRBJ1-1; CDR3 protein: CASSSGGTAAFF; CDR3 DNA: TGTGCCAGCAGCAGCGGCGGGACAGCAGCTTTCTTT
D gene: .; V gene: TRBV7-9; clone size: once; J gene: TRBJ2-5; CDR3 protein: CASSLSSVQETQYF; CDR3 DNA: TGTGCCAGCAGTTTATCTAGCGTCCAAGAGACCCAGTACTTC
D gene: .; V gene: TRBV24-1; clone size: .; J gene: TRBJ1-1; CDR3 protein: CATSDSGKGGLNTEAFF; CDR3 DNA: TGTGCCACCAGTGACTCTGGGAAAGGGGGTTTGAACACTGAAGCTTTCTTT
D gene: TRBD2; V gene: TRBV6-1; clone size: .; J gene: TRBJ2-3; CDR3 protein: CASSEGLAGGVPTDTQYF; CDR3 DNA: TGTGCCAGCAGTGAAGGTCTAGCGGGAGGGGTCCCCACAGATACGCAGTATTTT
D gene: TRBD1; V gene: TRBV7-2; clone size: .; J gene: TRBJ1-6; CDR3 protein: CASSLGQGRSYNSPLHF; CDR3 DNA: TGTGCCAGCAGCCTTGGACAGGGGCGCTCCTATAATTCACCCCTCCACTTT
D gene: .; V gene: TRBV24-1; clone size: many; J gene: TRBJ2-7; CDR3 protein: CATSALDSYEQYF; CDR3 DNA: TGTGCCACCAGTGCCTTAGACAGCTACGAGCAGTACTTC
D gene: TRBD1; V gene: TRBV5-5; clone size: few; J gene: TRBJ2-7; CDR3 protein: CASSLLDRAGEQYF; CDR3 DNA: TGTGCCAGCAGCTTATTGGACAGGGCGGGTGAGCAGTACTTC
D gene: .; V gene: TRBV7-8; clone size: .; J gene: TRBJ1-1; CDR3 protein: CASSYSGNTEAFF; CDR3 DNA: TGTGCCAGCAGCTACTCAGGGAACACTGAAGCTTTCTTT
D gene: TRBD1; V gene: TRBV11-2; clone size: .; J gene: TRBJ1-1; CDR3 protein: CASSLVGPGGGTEAFF; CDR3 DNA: TGTGCCAGCAGCTTAGTGGGTCCAGGGGGCGGGACTGAAGCTTTCTTT
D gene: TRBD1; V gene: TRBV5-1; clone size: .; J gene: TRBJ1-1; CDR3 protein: CASSSSGGNTEAFF; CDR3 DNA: TGCGCCAGCAGCTCTTCAGGGGGGAACACTGAAGCTTTCTTT
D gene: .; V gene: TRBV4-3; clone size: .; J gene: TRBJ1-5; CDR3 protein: CASSQDLGSPNQPQHF; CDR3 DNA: TGCGCCAGCAGCCAAGATCTAGGAAGCCCCAATCAGCCCCAGCATTTT
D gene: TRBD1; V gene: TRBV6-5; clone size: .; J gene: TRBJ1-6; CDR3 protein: CASRDRQGNSPLHF; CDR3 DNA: TGTGCCAGCAGAGACCGACAGGGGAATTCACCCCTCCACTTT
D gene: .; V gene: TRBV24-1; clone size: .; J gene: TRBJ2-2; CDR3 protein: CATSEPSLANTGELFF; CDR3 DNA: TGTGCCACCAGTGAACCCTCACTGGCGAACACCGGGGAGCTGTTTTTT
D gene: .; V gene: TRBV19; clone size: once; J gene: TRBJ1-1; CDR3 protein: CASSPAFLQNTEAFF; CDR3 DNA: TGTGCCAGTAGTCCCGCGTTCCTCCAGAACACTGAAGCTTTCTTT
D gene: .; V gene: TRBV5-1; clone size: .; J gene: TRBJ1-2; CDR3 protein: CASSIDRDGYTF; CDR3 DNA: TGCGCCAGCAGCATTGACAGAGATGGCTACACCTTC
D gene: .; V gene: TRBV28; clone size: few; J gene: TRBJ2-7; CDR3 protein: CASSNTLLGEQYF; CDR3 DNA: TGTGCCAGCAGCAACACCTTGCTAGGCGAGCAGTACTTC
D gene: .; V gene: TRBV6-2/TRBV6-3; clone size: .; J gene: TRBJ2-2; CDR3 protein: CASSYEAGRGATGELFF; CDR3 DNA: TGTGCCAGCAGTTACGAGGCAGGCAGGGGAGCCACCGGGGAGCTGTTTTTT
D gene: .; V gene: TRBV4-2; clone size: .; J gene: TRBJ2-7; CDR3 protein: CASSQGVADREQYF; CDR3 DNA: TGTGCCAGCAGCCAAGGGGTAGCTGATCGCGAGCAGTACTTC
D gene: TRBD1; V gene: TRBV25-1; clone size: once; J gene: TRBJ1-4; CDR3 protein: CASSGTGEKLFF; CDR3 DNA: TGTGCCAGCAGTGGGACAGGGGAAAAACTGTTTTTT
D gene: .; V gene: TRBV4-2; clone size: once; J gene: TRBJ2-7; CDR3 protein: CASSQPPGGVNEQYF; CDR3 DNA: TGTGCCAGCAGCCAGCCCCCAGGAGGCGTCAACGAGCAGTACTTC
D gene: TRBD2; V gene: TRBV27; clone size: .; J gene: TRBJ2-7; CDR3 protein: CASMGLAGYTYEQYF; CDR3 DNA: TGTGCCAGCATGGGTTTAGCGGGTTATACCTACGAGCAGTACTTC
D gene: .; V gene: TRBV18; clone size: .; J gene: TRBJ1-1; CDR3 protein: CASSPLGGTEAFF; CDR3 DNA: TGTGCCAGCTCACCACTTGGGGGGACTGAAGCTTTCTTT
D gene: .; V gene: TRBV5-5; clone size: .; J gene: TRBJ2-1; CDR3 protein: CASSFQGEAYNEQFF; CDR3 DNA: TGTGCCAGCAGCTTCCAGGGGGAGGCTTACAATGAGCAGTTCTTC
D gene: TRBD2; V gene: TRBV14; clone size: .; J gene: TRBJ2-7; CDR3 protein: CASRSSGLNNYEQYF; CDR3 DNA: TGTGCCAGCAGGTCTTCGGGACTAAATAACTACGAGCAGTACTTC
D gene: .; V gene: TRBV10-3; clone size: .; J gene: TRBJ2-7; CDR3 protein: CAIGGQPREQYF; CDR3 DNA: TGTGCCATCGGTGGACAGCCAAGAGAGCAGTACTTC
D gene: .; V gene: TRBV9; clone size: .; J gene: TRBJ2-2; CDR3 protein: CASTRGAPTGELFF; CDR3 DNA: TGTGCCAGCACCCGGGGAGCGCCCACCGGGGAGCTGTTTTTT
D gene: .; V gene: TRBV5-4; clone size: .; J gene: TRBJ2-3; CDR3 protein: CASSLDSQTDTQYF; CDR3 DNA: TGTGCCAGCAGCTTAGACAGTCAAACAGATACGCAGTATTTT